The entry below gives a single TCR beta chain sequence along with its context. Clones were read by immunoSEQ multiplex PCR, and TCRdb kept only the in-frame ones, dropping some. This table has more than 100,000 clones, roughly 89% appearing once. The data are from a study of blood T cell repertoires in COVID-19. Study-wide background: PBMCs, B-cell-depleted T cells, or T cells were the source of the cDNA or gDNA that made up the material.

The CDR3 spans 14 residues. The chain carries TRBV7-5 and TRBJ2-7; no check of the table's D call, TRBD2, against the DNA was made. TRBV7-5 is an annotated pseudogene. The sequencing input was peripheral blood. The source of this sequence is a man aged 35 to 55 with acute or convalescent COVID-19. CDR3 loop: CARSLVGRRYEQYF. The CDR3 DNA sequence: TGTGCCAGAAGCTTAGTCGGGAGGAGGTACGAGCAGTACTTC.